This T cell receptor (beta chain) was found in a study of shared clonotypes between healthy human individuals. Profiled with immunoSEQ multiplex PCR; TCRdb holds only in-frame clones, not every one. The sample contains roughly 1,000,000 clones, approximately 80% of which appear only once. The germline V gene has CDR1 SQVTM and CDR2 ANQGSEA. With 4 bases clipped from V and 7 bases from J, the junction kept 9 bases outside the gene matches. The CDR3 totals 13 residues. The TCR originated in a man aged 18 to 29 in good health. Some clones in this sample may be carry-over from other donors' samples. Source material: memory CD4+ T cells from PBMCs. Subset described: CD45RA-negative fraction. V usage is TRBV29-1 and J usage is TRBJ2-7; 8 nucleotides match TRBD2. The CDR3 nucleotides are TGCAGCGTTGTCCCCAGCGGGAGAAGGGAGCAGTACTTC. Translation: CSVVPSGRREQYF.